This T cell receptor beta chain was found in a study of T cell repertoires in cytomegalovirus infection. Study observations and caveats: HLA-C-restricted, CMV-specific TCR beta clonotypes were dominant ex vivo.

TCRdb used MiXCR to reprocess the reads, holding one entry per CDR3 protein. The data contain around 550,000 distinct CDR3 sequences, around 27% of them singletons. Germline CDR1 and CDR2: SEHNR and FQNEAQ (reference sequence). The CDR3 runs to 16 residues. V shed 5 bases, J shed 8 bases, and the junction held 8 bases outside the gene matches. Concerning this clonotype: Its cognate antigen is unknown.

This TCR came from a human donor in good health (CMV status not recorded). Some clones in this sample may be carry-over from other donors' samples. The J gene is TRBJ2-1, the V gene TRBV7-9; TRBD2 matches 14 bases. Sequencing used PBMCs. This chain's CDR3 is CASSRGLAGVGHEQFF. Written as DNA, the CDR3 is TGTGCCAGCAGCCGGGGACTAGCGGGAGTTGGCCATGAGCAGTTCTTC.